The source of this TCR beta chain is a study of cytomegalovirus exposure and HLA in healthy donors. Clones were sequenced by immunoSEQ multiplex PCR, and TCRdb holds only the in-frame ones, with some missing. The sample lists about 150,000 clones; approximately 86% were seen once. The trim removed 6 bases at V and 7 bases at J, leaving 7 bases unmatched. The CDR3 runs 15 residues. From germline, CDR1 is WSHSY and CDR2 SAAADI. This chain uses TRBV10-2 with TRBJ2-2; 11 nucleotides align to TRBD2. Source material: PBMCs. The TCR was taken from a man between 18 and 35 years old in good health and CMV-seropositive. As DNA, the CDR3 is TGCGCCAGCAGAGTAGCGGGAGGGCCGAACGGGGAGCTGTTTTTT. It translates to CASRVAGGPNGELFF.